This TCR beta chain originates from a study of T-cell memory formation after mild COVID-19. TCRdb recomputed calls from the 5' RACE reads with MiXCR, one row per CDR3 protein. The sample yields roughly 400,000 distinct CDR3 sequences, 20% to 25% seen once. J was trimmed by 0 bases and V by 5 bases; bases with no gene match: 16. The germline V gene encodes CDR1 SEHNR and CDR2 FQNEAQ (reference sequence). The CDR3 runs to 19 residues. This TCR was sampled from an adult woman who had mild COVID-19 (a few samples of this study predate the infection). Cell type and time point are not known. The sequencing sample was made of PBMCs or a T cell subset sorted from them (not recorded which). The chain has TRBV7-9 and TRBJ1-5, with 7 bases matching TRBD1. CDR3 region: CASSRGLNRGKYSNQPQHF. In DNA, the CDR3 is TGTGCCAGCAGCCGGGGGCTGAACAGGGGAAAGTATAGCAATCAGCCCCAGCATTTT.